In this sample, the clone carrying this T cell receptor (beta chain) turned up many times. Its target is not known. Between the trimmed V and J ends, which lost 3 bases and 2 bases, there was a span of 14 bases. The germline V gene encodes CDR1 DFQATT and CDR2 SNEGSKA (reference sequence). The CDR3 is made up of 15 amino acids. PCR was performed a second time for about 6 to 12 cycles using a sample-barcoded 5' primer and a J-beta primer mix. One entry per CDR3 protein, called by TCRdb with MiXCR from the 5' RACE reads. The data show about 700,000 distinct CDR3 sequences, roughly 32% seen once. The sample originates from a study of blood T cells in healthy people across ages. General study findings and limits: A roughly linear age-dependent decrease characterized TCR beta diversity per million T cells. The long-lived group displayed more naive CD4+ cells, plus higher diversity, than the aged donors did.

Sequencing input: blood. The receptor's source is a woman older than 75 in good health. The V call is TRBV20-1, the J call TRBJ2-1; a possible D gene is TRBD2 (7 bases). In DNA form, the CDR3 reads TGCAGTGCTAGTAAGGGGGGGGAGCCCTACAATGAGCAGTTCTTC. Its translation is CSASKGGEPYNEQFF.